This T cell receptor (beta chain) is from a study of metastatic and nonmetastatic thyroid tumors. Until they underwent thyroid surgery, no patient had received any treatment. MiXCR was used by TCRdb to re-call the PCR reads. Here the sample spans about 13,000 clones, around 20% being singletons. The origin of this receptor is a female donor with papillary thyroid cancer or a benign thyroid nodule (not recorded which). Some clones in this sample may be carry-over from other donors' samples. The sample consisted of adjacent normal tissue.

CDR3 in amino acids: CASTIQRGAKSYGYTF. CDR3 sequence (DNA): TGTGCCAGCACCATACAGCGGGGAGCTAAGAGCTATGGCTACACCTTC. The chain carries TRBV12-3 or TRBV12-4 and TRBJ1-2, with D hard to call. The CDR3 extends over 16 amino acids. With 7 bases removed from V and 4 bases from J, the gap between germline ends came to 22 bases.